These 32 T cell receptor beta chains share one sample of origin, sequenced in a study of T cells in Graves' hyperthyroidism and ophthalmopathy. Amplification of TCR beta CDR3 regions used RNA as the template. First-round RT-PCR of the TCR CDR3 relied on the HTBI primer set. TCRdb re-called the multiplex PCR reads with MiXCR, one entry per CDR3 protein. The data contain 150,000 or so distinct CDR3 sequences, approximately 20% of them seen just once; the ten biggest clones take up 60% to 70%. The sample taken for sequencing was blood. The receptors originated from a woman between 45 and 65 years old with Graves' hyperthyroidism that later progressed to Graves' ophthalmopathy.

The rearrangement uses TRBV28 and TRBJ2-5, with 7 bases matching TRBD2. The CDR3 is 16 amino acids. CDR1 and CDR2 (germline): MDHEN, SYDVKM. V gave up 6 bases and J gave up 5 bases; unmatched junction bases: 15. The CDR3 bases are TGTGCCAGCAGCGACCACGGACTAGGAGGTTCGGAGACCCAGTACTTC. Amino acids: CASSDHGLGGSETQYF. Variable domain in full (rest from reference TRBV28 and TRBJ2-5): DVKVTQSSRYLVKRTGEKVFLECVQDMDHENMFWYRQDPGLGLRLIYFSYDVKMKEKGDIPEGYSVSREKKERFSLILESASTNQTSMYLCASSDHGLGGSETQYFGPGTRLLVL.

V and J are TRBV7-3 and TRBJ1-2; 7 positions match TRBD1. J lost 7 bases, V lost 5 bases, and 13 bases had no gene match. In germline, CDR1 is SGHTA, CDR2 FQGTGA. The CDR3 consists of 15 residues. The CDR3 sequence is CASSPLAGGLVGYTF. In nucleotides, the CDR3 is TGTGCCAGCAGCCCCCTAGCAGGGGGGTTGGTTGGCTACACCTTC.

The rearrangement links TRBV5-1 to TRBJ2-5; D assignment may be TRBD1 or TRBD2 (5 bases each). V gave up 4 bases and J gave up 2 bases, with 18 bases separating them. The CDR3 sequence is 16 residues long. Germline loops: CDR1 SGHRS, CDR2 YFSETQ. Here the CDR3 reads CASSLGGSTVQETQYF. The CDR3 DNA is TGCGCCAGCAGCCTTGGCGGGTCGACAGTTCAAGAGACCCAGTACTTC.

Ten or more counts support this clonotype. In nucleotides, the CDR3 is TGTGCCAGCAGCCAGGACGGACTAGCGGGAGCCAATGAGCAGTTCTTC. It yields the protein CASSQDGLAGANEQFF. V gene TRBV3-1 combines with J gene TRBJ2-1; 13 bases line up with TRBD2. The germline V gene encodes CDR1 LGHDT and CDR2 YNNKEL (reference sequence). The CDR3 loop spans 16 amino acids. The V gene end was trimmed by 3 bases and the J gene end by 6 bases; junction bases not matched to a gene: 5.

The chain recombines TRBV6-1 with TRBJ2-1, with D uncertain. Looked up from germline, CDR1 is MNHNS and CDR2 is SASEGT. The CDR3 sequence is 14 residues long. With 6 bases removed from V and 3 bases from J, the gap between germline ends came to 12 bases. CDR3 residues: CASRGEQHYNEQFF. CDR3 nucleotides: TGTGCCAGCAGGGGCGAACAGCACTACAATGAGCAGTTCTTC.

This chain uses TRBV2 with TRBJ2-7; 8 positions match TRBD1. Germline V gene sequence: CDR1 SNHLY, CDR2 FYNNEI. The CDR3 totals 12 residues. Losses at the gene ends were 4 bases for V and 6 bases for J; bases not matched to a gene: 2. CDR3 amino acids: CASSGQGSEQYF. CDR3 coding DNA: TGTGCCAGCAGTGGACAGGGGTCCGAGCAGTACTTC. The whole variable domain, filled in from reference TRBV2 and TRBJ2-7, reads EPEVTQTPSHQVTQMGQEVILRCVPISNHLYFYWYRQILGQKVEFLVSFYNNEISEKSEIFDDQFSVERPDGSNFTLKIRSTKLEDSAMYFCASSGQGSEQYFGPGTRLTVT.

Only one count was recorded for this clonotype. The J gene is TRBJ2-1, the V gene TRBV28; 9 nucleotides align to TRBD1. Trimming at V came to 0 bases and at J to 6 bases, leaving 0 bases not matched to a gene. The CDR3 length is 14 residues. The germline CDR1 and CDR2 sequences are MDHEN and SYDVKM. CDR3 nucleotide sequence: TGTGCCAGCAGTTTATGGACAGGGGGCAATGAGCAGTTCTTC. Its protein is CASSLWTGGNEQFF. Combining the CDR3 with reference TRBV28 and TRBJ2-1 gives the whole variable domain DVKVTQSSRYLVKRTGEKVFLECVQDMDHENMFWYRQDPGLGLRLIYFSYDVKMKEKGDIPEGYSVSREKKERFSLILESASTNQTSMYLCASSLWTGGNEQFFGPGTRLTVL.

The V gene is TRBV11-2, the J gene TRBJ2-1; 9 positions agree with TRBD2. CDR1 is SGHAT and CDR2 is FQNNGV in the germline V gene. V lost 4 bases and J lost 8; bases outside the gene matches: 12. The CDR3 has 16 amino acids. CDR3 sequence reads: CASSSWGSGGVDEQFF. The DNA for the CDR3 is TGTGCCAGCAGCTCGTGGGGTAGCGGGGGAGTCGATGAGCAGTTCTTC.

This clonotype was seen at least ten times. The rearrangement uses TRBV29-1 and TRBJ1-2; a possible D gene is TRBD1 (5 bases). Germline loops: CDR1 SQVTM, CDR2 ANQGSEA. The CDR3 loop spans 12 amino acids. Trimming left V 3 bases short and J 6 bases short, with 11 bases between. The CDR3 here is CSVETAGHGYTF. Here the CDR3 DNA reads TGCAGCGTTGAGACGGCAGGGCATGGCTACACCTTC.

This clonotype has ten or more counts. CDR3 residues: CASSPLGLASGRSNTGELFF. As DNA, the CDR3 is TGCGCCAGCAGCCCCTTGGGGTTGGCTAGCGGGAGGTCGAACACCGGGGAGCTGTTTTTT. The rearrangement joins TRBV5-1 to TRBJ2-2; 11 bases align to TRBD2. Germline CDR1 is SGHRS and CDR2 is YFSETQ. Germline trimming cut 4 bases from V and 0 bases from J; bases unmatched to any gene: 14. This CDR3 spans 20 amino acids.

The genes are TRBV20-1 and TRBJ2-5; D is perhaps TRBD1 (6 bases). V lost 1 base and J lost 0, with 9 bases in between. There are 14 residues in the CDR3. Germline CDR1 reads DFQATT; CDR2 reads SNEGSKA (reference sequence). The CDR3 loop is CSARVDRNQETQYF. The CDR3, as DNA: TGCAGTGCTAGAGTGGACAGAAACCAAGAGACCCAGTACTTC.

The table lists this clonotype with a few counts. J is TRBJ2-7 and V is TRBV6-1; D unresolved. Between the trimmed V and J ends, which lost 7 bases and 3 bases, there was a span of 13 bases. Germline assignment: CDR1 MNHNS and CDR2 SASEGT. The CDR3 has 13 amino acids. The CDR3 DNA follows: TGTGCCAGCATCTCACCAGGCGACTACGAGCAGTACTTC. This translates into CASISPGDYEQYF.

The genes are TRBV3-1 and TRBJ2-1, with TRBD2 matching over 7 bases. The V segment lost 3 bases and the J segment 9 bases; nucleotides outside the gene matches: 5. Germline CDR1 and CDR2: LGHDT and YNNKEL (reference sequence). The CDR3 consists of 13 residues. Written as DNA, the CDR3 is TGTGCCAGCAGCCAGATCTTAGCGGGTGAGCAGTTCTTC. Protein: CASSQILAGEQFF.

V is TRBV28 and J is TRBJ2-7; TRBD1 aligns across 11 bases. Trimming removed 3 bases from V and 4 bases from J; junction bases left unmatched: 11. The CDR3 covers 17 residues. CDR1 and CDR2 from the germline V gene are MDHEN and SYDVKM. For the CDR3, the DNA is TGTGCCAGCAGTTTGTTATCTTTTCGGGACAGGGGGTACGAGCAGTACTTC. As protein: CASSLLSFRDRGYEQYF. Full variable domain (rest looked up from reference TRBV28 and TRBJ2-7): DVKVTQSSRYLVKRTGEKVFLECVQDMDHENMFWYRQDPGLGLRLIYFSYDVKMKEKGDIPEGYSVSREKKERFSLILESASTNQTSMYLCASSLLSFRDRGYEQYFGPGTRLTVT.

This clonotype was counted ten times or more. The V and J genes are TRBV6-1 and TRBJ2-7, with D perhaps matching TRBD1 (5 bases). Germline V gene sequence: CDR1 MNHNS, CDR2 SASEGT. The CDR3 covers 13 residues. Trimming shortened V by 10 bases and J by 2 bases, and 15 bases separated the two germline ends. CDR3 in amino acids: CATAQPGPYEQYF. CDR3 DNA sequence: TGTGCCACCGCGCAGCCAGGGCCCTACGAGCAGTACTTC.

This clonotype was found a few times. The chain is built from TRBV19 and TRBJ2-1; tentative D call: TRBD2 (6 bases). The CDR3 contains 15 residues. CDR1 is LNHDA, CDR2 SQIVND, per germline (reference sequence). Trimming removed 1 base at V and 3 bases at J, with 10 bases between. CDR3 region: CASSIGGTNYNEQFF. The CDR3 DNA follows: TGTGCCAGTAGTATAGGCGGGACGAACTACAATGAGCAGTTCTTC.

This clonotype showed up many times. V gene TRBV2 combines with J gene TRBJ2-2; no firm D call. Trimming stripped 4 bases from V and 2 bases from J, with 5 bases between. The CDR3 length is 13 residues. Germline-derived CDR1 and CDR2 are SNHLY and FYNNEI. The CDR3: CASSGYNTGELFF. DNA for the CDR3: TGTGCCAGCAGTGGCTATAACACCGGGGAGCTGTTTTTT.

This clonotype was seen at least ten times. The chain links TRBV12-3 or TRBV12-4 to TRBJ1-3; 8 bases agree with TRBD1. V was pared by 3 bases and J by 0 bases, with 4 bases of the junction left unmatched. The CDR3 consists of 16 residues. The CDR3 sequence is CASSFRQGSSGNTIYF. DNA for the CDR3: TGTGCCAGCAGTTTCCGACAGGGGAGCTCTGGAAACACCATATATTTT.

Comments on this clonotype: This may be a read error, as it is one base from a much larger clone. J is TRBJ1-2 and V is TRBV2, with TRBD1 identical over 7 bases. The J segment lost 7 bases and the V segment lost 6 bases, leaving 14 bases of the junction unmatched. The CDR3 runs to 15 residues. The germline gives CDR1 SNHLY, CDR2 FYNNEI. The CDR3 bases are TGTGCCAGCAGCCCCCAGGCAGGGGGTTTCCGTGGCTACACCTTC. It translates to CASSPQAGGFRGYTF.

This clonotype was detected ten times or more. The chain couples TRBV20-1 to TRBJ2-3; TRBD2 matches 14 bases. CDR3 length equals 17 residues. V lost 1 base to trimming and J lost 4 bases; unmatched junction nucleotides: 7. Germline-derived CDR1 and CDR2 are DFQATT and SNEGSKA (reference sequence). The CDR3 loop reads CSARGTSGRQSADTQYF. The CDR3 DNA sequence: TGCAGTGCTAGAGGGACTAGCGGGAGGCAATCGGCAGATACGCAGTATTTT.

This clonotype appeared many times. The J gene is TRBJ1-5, the V gene TRBV3-1, with D possibly being TRBD1 (6 bases). The V and J ends lost 5 bases and 3 bases respectively, with 14 bases between them. Germline assignment: CDR1 LGHDT and CDR2 YNNKEL (reference sequence). This CDR3 comprises 15 residues. DNA for the CDR3: TGTGCCAGCAGCTCCCCAGGGGACCCCAATCAGCCCCAGCATTTT. Its translation is CASSSPGDPNQPQHF.

About this clonotype itself: This is likely a read error, given that the CDR3 carries no conserved phenylalanine or tryptophan at its end. This rearrangement joins TRBV6-2 or TRBV6-3 to TRBJ2-7; 8 bases are a match to TRBD1. Unmatched junction bases numbered 10, after V lost 7 bases and J lost 5 bases. The CDR3 runs to 14 residues. CDR1 and CDR2 from the germline V gene are MNHEY and SVGEGT. The CDR3 sequence is CASTNDRGRNEQYL. CDR3 coding DNA: TGTGCCAGCACTAACGACAGGGGAAGAAACGAGCAGTACCTC.

The chain joins TRBV14 to TRBJ1-1; TRBD1 matches at 11 bases. CDR1 and CDR2 from the germline V gene are SGHDN and FVKESK. The CDR3 is made up of 14 amino acids. Trimming took 4 bases from V and 9 from J; bases not matched to a gene: 7. The CDR3 nucleotides are TGTGCCAGCAGCCTAGCCGGGACAGGGGGAAAAGCTTTCTTT. Translation: CASSLAGTGGKAFF.

This clonotype showed up just once. V gene TRBV6-2 or TRBV6-3 combines with J gene TRBJ2-7; weak D call: TRBD2 (6 bases). The V end lost 3 bases, the J end lost 3 bases, and 18 bases lay between the germline ends. This CDR3 has 16 residues. Germline V gene lookup returns CDR1 MNHEY and CDR2 SVGEGT. CDR3 protein: CASSYPETAGRYEQYF. For the CDR3, the DNA is TGTGCCAGCAGTTATCCCGAAACAGCGGGTCGCTACGAGCAGTACTTC.

This clonotype showed up many times. The rearrangement joins TRBV24-1 to TRBJ1-1, with D unresolved. Germline V lookup: CDR1 KGHDR, CDR2 SFDVKD. This CDR3 contains 12 residues. V lost 1 base, J lost 4 bases, and 3 bases lay in between. The chain's CDR3 is CATSDLGTEAFF. As DNA, the CDR3 is TGTGCCACCAGTGATTTAGGCACTGAAGCTTTCTTT.

This clonotype has ten or more counts. The rearrangement joins TRBV20-1 to TRBJ2-7; D may be TRBD1 (6 bases). In germline, CDR1 is DFQATT, CDR2 SNEGSKA (reference sequence). The ends were cut back, 2 bases at V and 3 bases at J, with 14 bases in the middle. The CDR3 is 14 residues long. CDR3 coding DNA: TGCAGTGCTAGATTAAGGACAGAACGCTACGAGCAGTACTTC. It yields the protein CSARLRTERYEQYF.

This clonotype has at least ten counts. The V gene is TRBV12-3 or TRBV12-4, the J gene TRBJ1-2, with D possibly TRBD1 on 6 matching bases. Trimming removed 4 bases at V and 4 bases at J, with 13 bases between. The CDR3 totals 14 residues. The DNA of the CDR3 is TGTGCCAGCAGTTCCTCCGGGACACCCTATGGCTACACCTTC. Its protein is CASSSSGTPYGYTF.

This clonotype came up a few times. A clone one base away is much larger, so this may be a read error. The chain uses TRBV3-1 and TRBJ1-1; TRBD1 might be the D (5 bases). Germline V gives CDR1 LGHDT, CDR2 YNNKEL (reference sequence). The CDR3 spans 15 residues. V was cut by 1 base and J by 6 bases, with 15 bases left in between. Here the CDR3 reads CASSQGLGEGAEAFF. CDR3 nucleotide sequence: TGTGCCAGCAGCCAAGGTCTGGGGGAGGGCGCTGAAGCTTTCTTT.

The V gene is TRBV15, the J gene TRBJ2-1; D is perhaps TRBD2 (5 bases). This CDR3 contains 14 residues. Germline V gives CDR1 LNHNV, CDR2 YYDKDF (reference sequence). V was pared by 5 bases and J by 3 bases, with 11 bases between. The CDR3 loop is CATSGSEIYNEQFF. In DNA form, the CDR3 reads TGTGCCACCAGCGGGAGCGAAATCTACAATGAGCAGTTCTTC.

This clonotype showed up just a few times. V gene TRBV11-2 combines with J gene TRBJ1-4; TRBD1 aligns across 7 bases. The CDR3 contains 15 residues. V lost 5 bases to trimming and J lost 7 bases; unmatched junction nucleotides: 10. Germline V lookup: CDR1 SGHAT, CDR2 FQNNGV. The CDR3 DNA follows: TGTGCCAGCAGCGCCGACAGGGTTAGAGGTGAAAAACTGTTTTTT. This sequence encodes CASSADRVRGEKLFF.

At least ten counts were recorded for this clonotype. CDR3 DNA: TGTGCCAGCAGACTACCCGGACAAAGCGAGCAGTACTTC. As protein: CASRLPGQSEQYF. The chain recombines TRBV28 with TRBJ2-7; D perhaps matches TRBD1 (5 bases). The germline V and J ends were trimmed by 6 bases and 6 bases, with 15 bases remaining between them. CDR1 and CDR2 (germline): MDHEN, SYDVKM. The CDR3 is 13 residues long.

This clonotype was seen ten or more times. The J gene is TRBJ2-1, the V gene TRBV20-1; a possible D gene is TRBD1 (6 bases). CDR1 is DFQATT, CDR2 SNEGSKA, per germline (reference sequence). Trimming removed 0 bases from V and 4 bases from J, with 13 bases in between. This CDR3 is built from 15 residues. The CDR3 reads CSARDRLRGYNEQFF. The CDR3 region has the DNA TGCAGTGCTAGAGATCGGTTGAGGGGGTACAATGAGCAGTTCTTC.